The 21 T cell receptor beta chains reported below all come from one sample, sequenced in a study of blood T cell repertoires in COVID-19. Clones were sequenced by immunoSEQ multiplex PCR, and TCRdb holds only the in-frame ones, with some missing. The repertoire consists of roughly 83,000 clones, with approximately 86% occurring once and the leading ten covering 8%. The source material was peripheral blood. The receptor source for this set is a man older than 75 with active or convalescent COVID-19.

The chain combines TRBV11-3 with TRBJ2-1, with 8 bases matching TRBD1. Germline CDR1 reads SGHNT; CDR2 reads YENEEA. The J segment lost 7 bases and the V segment lost 6 bases, leaving 11 bases of the junction unmatched. The CDR3 has 15 residues. CDR3 sequence (DNA): TGTGCCAGCAGTTACGACAGGGGACGTTGGAATGAGCAGTTCTTC. Its translation: CASSYDRGRWNEQFF.

The chain combines TRBV15 with TRBJ2-1; maybe TRBD1 (5 bases). This CDR3 contains 14 residues. V was trimmed by 0 bases and J by 9 bases, leaving 12 bases between them. Germline CDR1 LNHNV, CDR2 YYDKDF (reference sequence). CDR3: CATSRDRQGGEQFF. CDR3 nucleotide sequence: TGTGCCACCAGCAGAGATCGCCAGGGTGGTGAGCAGTTCTTC. Full variable domain (missing parts from reference TRBV15 and TRBJ2-1): DAMVIQNPRYQVTQFGKPVTLSCSQTLNHNVMYWYQQKSSQAPKLLFHYYDKDFNNEADTPDNFQSRRPNTSFCFLDIRSPGLGDTAMYLCATSRDRQGGEQFFGPGTRLTVL.

The chain employs TRBV6-1 and TRBJ1-5; the match to TRBD1 covers 7 bases. The germline gives CDR1 MNHNS, CDR2 SASEGT. The junction had 5 bases not matched to a gene; V was cut back by 4 bases and J by 5 bases. CDR3 length: 14 amino acids. The CDR3 DNA reads as TGTGCCAGCAGTGTAGCAGGGGGTGATCAGCCCCAGCATTTT. This encodes CASSVAGGDQPQHF.

This clone appeared once. The rearrangement uses TRBV7-9 and TRBJ1-4; D remains ambiguous. Germline V gene lookup returns CDR1 SEHNR and CDR2 FQNEAQ (reference sequence). The CDR3 has 12 residues. V shed 3 bases and J shed 5 bases, with 4 bases lying between them. This chain's CDR3 is CASSFRNEKLFF. CDR3 bases: TGTGCCAGCAGCTTTAGAAATGAAAAACTGTTTTTT.

The CDR3 loop is CSARQGRRNIQYF. The CDR3 nucleotides are TGCAGCGCGAGACAGGGGCGGAGGAACATTCAGTACTTC. V gene TRBV29-1 combines with J gene TRBJ2-4; TRBD1 aligns across 8 bases. This CDR3 is 13 amino acids long. CDR1 and CDR2 (germline): SQVTM, ANQGSEA. Germline trimming cut 7 bases from V and 7 bases from J; bases unmatched to any gene: 9.

The gene calls are TRBV18 and TRBJ2-1; maybe TRBD1 (5 bases). V lost 2 bases and J lost 2, with 10 bases in between. Germline CDR1 reads KGHSH; CDR2 reads LQKENI. This CDR3 is 15 amino acids long. The CDR3 DNA follows: TGTGCCAGCTCACCAGGGCAGGGAACCTACAATGAGCAGTTCTTC. This gives the protein CASSPGQGTYNEQFF.

The chain has TRBV10-2 and TRBJ2-7; possibly TRBD1 for D (6 bases). CDR3 size: 13 residues. V was clipped by 2 bases and J by 3 bases, with 8 bases between them. Germline CDR1 and CDR2: WSHSY and SAAADI. In DNA, the CDR3 is TGCGCCAGCAGTGAGGGGACAATCTACGAGCAGTACGTC. Translating gives CASSEGTIYEQYV.

The chain couples TRBV30 to TRBJ1-2; tentatively, D is TRBD1 (6 bases). Germline assignment: CDR1 GTSNPN and CDR2 SVGIG (reference sequence). CDR3 length: 12 amino acids. With 1 base removed from V and 8 bases from J, the gap between germline ends came to 11 bases. In nucleotides, the CDR3 is TGTGCCTGGAGTGAAGGGGGTGTAGGCTACACCTTC. Amino acids: CAWSEGGVGYTF.

J is TRBJ2-6 and V is TRBV28; 7 bases agree with TRBD2. Germline CDR1 is MDHEN and CDR2 is SYDVKM. This CDR3 contains 15 residues. After removal of 6 bases from V and 0 bases from J, the junction contained 2 bases not matched to a gene. The CDR3 sequence: CASRGGSSGANVLTF. CDR3 nucleotides: TGTGCCAGCAGGGGAGGGAGCTCTGGGGCCAACGTCCTGACTTTC.

This rearrangement joins TRBV24-1 to TRBJ2-1, with TRBD2 matching over 7 bases. The CDR3 contains 14 residues. V trimming: 3 bases; J trimming: 4 bases; junction bases outside the gene matches: 2. Looked up from germline, CDR1 is KGHDR and CDR2 is SFDVKD. The CDR3 DNA is TGTGCCACCAGTGATGCGGGAGAGTACAATGAGCAGTTCTTC. It is translated as CATSDAGEYNEQFF.

The V call is TRBV19, the J call TRBJ1-5; 7 nucleotides agree with TRBD1. The junction had 4 bases not matched to a gene; V was cut back by 3 bases and J by 5 bases. CDR3 length: 14 amino acids. Germline V CDR1 and CDR2: LNHDA, SQIVND (reference sequence). The CDR3, as DNA: TGTGCCAGTAGTATTGGGACAGCTCATCAGCCCCAGCATTTT. Protein sequence: CASSIGTAHQPQHF.

This chain links TRBV6-2 or TRBV6-3 with TRBJ1-5; D not resolved. Looked up from germline, CDR1 is MNHEY and CDR2 is SVGEGT. The V end lost 6 bases, the J end lost 3 bases, and 15 bases lay between the germline ends. There are 15 residues in the CDR3. The CDR3 DNA reads TGTGCCAGCAGCGAAGGAGGGCTGTTCAATCAGCCCCAGCATTTT. Its translation: CASSEGGLFNQPQHF.

This chain uses TRBV3-1 (or the pseudogene TRBV3-2) with TRBJ2-7; D is undetermined. The CDR3 has 11 residues. Germline V lookup: CDR1 LGHDT, CDR2 YNNKEL (reference sequence). V was clipped by 5 bases and J by 4 bases, with 6 bases between them. The CDR3: CASSNEYEQYV. The CDR3 nucleotides read TGTGCCAGCAGCAACGAGTACGAGCAGTACGTC.

The chain has TRBV19 and TRBJ1-1; D uncertain. Germline values: CDR1 LNHDA, CDR2 SQIVND (reference sequence). The length of the CDR3 is 12 residues. V lost 7 bases to trimming and J lost 3 bases, with 9 bases between them. CDR3 bases: TGTGCCAGTAATCGGTATGACACTGAAGCTTTCTTT. Translating gives CASNRYDTEAFF.

This clone was seen more than once but under ten times. This sequence joins TRBV5-1 and TRBJ1-1; D possibly corresponds to TRBD1 (5 bases). CDR1 and CDR2 (germline): SGHRS, YFSETQ. V was cut by 1 base and J by 6 bases, with 10 bases left in between. CDR3 length equals 13 residues. As DNA, the CDR3 is TGCGCCAGCAGCTTGTCCAGGGAATCTGAAGCTTTCTTT. It yields the protein CASSLSRESEAFF.

The chain combines TRBV12-5 with TRBJ2-3; 9 positions match TRBD2. V was clipped by 2 bases and J by 4 bases; unmatched bases: 7. The CDR3 loop spans 16 amino acids. The germline V gene has CDR1 LGHNT and CDR2 FRNRAP. CDR3 protein: CASGLSASGVADTQYF. The DNA of the CDR3 is TGTGCTAGTGGTTTGTCTGCTAGCGGGGTTGCAGATACGCAGTATTTT.

V gene TRBV28 combines with J gene TRBJ2-1; D is possibly TRBD2 (7 bases). This CDR3 spans 15 amino acids. V lost 5 bases, J lost 6 bases, and 17 bases lay in between. Germline CDR1 is MDHEN and CDR2 is SYDVKM. The CDR3 reads CASSPPGGGSNEQFF. Written as DNA, the CDR3 is TGTGCCAGCAGTCCACCGGGGGGCGGGTCCAATGAGCAGTTCTTC.

This clone was seen a single time. This chain joins TRBV15 and TRBJ2-5; a possible D gene is TRBD1 (6 bases). The V gene lost 4 bases and the J gene lost 5 bases, with 23 bases spanning the gap. The CDR3 runs 17 residues. Germline CDR1 LNHNV, CDR2 YYDKDF (reference sequence). The CDR3 coding sequence is TGTGCCACCAGCACCTACGGAGCCAGGGGCCTGGGGGAGACCCAGTACTTC. Translation gives CATSTYGARGLGETQYF.

The chain joins TRBV7-3 to TRBJ2-3; TRBD2 agrees at 8 bases. Germline V lookup: CDR1 SGHTA, CDR2 FQGTGA. The CDR3 spans 20 residues. V lost 1 base to trimming and J lost 0 bases; unmatched junction nucleotides: 15. CDR3 amino acids: CASSLNRGLVSGTSTDTQYF. The CDR3 DNA reads TGTGCCAGCAGCTTAAACCGGGGTCTCGTTAGCGGGACGAGCACAGATACGCAGTATTTT.

The chain links TRBV3-1 (or the pseudogene TRBV3-2) to TRBJ2-5; 9 nucleotides align to TRBD2. J lost 5 bases, V lost 1 base, and 2 bases had no gene match. The CDR3 sequence is 14 residues long. The germline V gene encodes CDR1 LGHDT and CDR2 YNNKEL (reference sequence). The CDR3 loop reads CASSQGTSEETQYF. The DNA of the CDR3 is TGTGCCAGCAGCCAAGGGACTAGCGAGGAGACCCAGTACTTC.

V and J are TRBV3-1 (or the pseudogene TRBV3-2) and TRBJ2-2, with 9 bases fitting TRBD1. Germline assignment: CDR1 LGHDT and CDR2 YNNKEL (reference sequence). This CDR3 has 17 amino acids. The junction had 11 bases not matched to a gene; V was cut back by 2 bases and J by 7 bases. The CDR3 here is CASSQKKGTGRVGELFF. In DNA form, the CDR3 reads TGTGCCAGCAGCCAAAAAAAAGGGACAGGGAGGGTCGGGGAGCTGTTTTTT.